This T cell receptor (beta chain) was documented in a study of CD8 T cells in ankylosing spondylitis. This CDR3 contains 17 residues. CDR1 is ENHRY and CDR2 is SYGVKD in the germline V gene. J was trimmed by 7 bases and V by 8 bases; bases with no gene match: 11. Quantitative 5'-RACE was performed with molecular barcodes, and it yielded the TCR beta libraries. TCRdb re-analysed the 5' RACE reads in MiXCR, keeping a single row per CDR3 protein. This sample has 200,000 to 300,000 distinct CDR3 sequences, with approximately 9% found just once. This clonotype was counted ten times or more. As yet, its antigen is unknown. Study observations and caveats: Enrichment of disease-linked clones was reportedly significant in matched ankylosing spondylitis synovial fluid. Within peripheral blood, clones linked to disease were CD8+ and relatively rare.

The chain has TRBV10-3 and TRBJ2-1; the match to TRBD2 covers 16 bases. The source is a male donor with ankylosing spondylitis or in good health (not recorded which). The sequencing input was blood, either unsorted or a sorted T cell fraction (not recorded which). CDR3 in DNA: TGTGCCATCTATACCCCGGGACTAGCGGGAGGGAGGAATGAGCAGTTCTTC. The encoded protein is CAIYTPGLAGGRNEQFF.